This TCR beta chain emerged from a study of blood T cell repertoires in COVID-19. As processed by the authors: Nucleated cell number was recorded as an estimate derived from reference gene primer amplification. Data came from immunoSEQ multiplex PCR; TCRdb stores just in-frame clones and leaves some out. Clonal size and the V and J genes are those of that table, whereas D and trimming came from the DNA. The sample includes over 85,000 clones, over 60% of them seen just once. The origin of this receptor is a woman older than 75 with active or convalescent COVID-19. What was sequenced was peripheral blood.

CDR3 nucleotide sequence: TGCGCCAGCGGGAGCTCCTACAATGAGCAGTTCTTC. Translation gives CASGSSYNEQFF. The J gene is TRBJ2-1, the V gene TRBV5-1, with a tentative D call TRBD2 (5 bases). Per the germline V gene, CDR1 is SGHRS and CDR2 is YFSETQ. The CDR3 sequence is 12 residues long. V was clipped by 7 bases and J by 0 bases, with 5 bases between them.